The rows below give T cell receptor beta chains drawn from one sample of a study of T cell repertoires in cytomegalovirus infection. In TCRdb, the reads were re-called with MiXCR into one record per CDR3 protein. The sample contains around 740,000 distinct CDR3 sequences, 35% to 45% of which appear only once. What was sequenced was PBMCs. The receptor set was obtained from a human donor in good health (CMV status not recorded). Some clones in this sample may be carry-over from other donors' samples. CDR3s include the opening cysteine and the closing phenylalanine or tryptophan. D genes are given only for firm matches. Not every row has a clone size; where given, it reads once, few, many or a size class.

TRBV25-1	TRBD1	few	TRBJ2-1	CASSEVGQGRNEQFF	TGTGCCAGCAGTGAGGTAGGACAGGGTCGCAATGAGCAGTTCTTC
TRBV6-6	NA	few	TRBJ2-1	CASRASPTYNEQFF	TGTGCCAGCAGGGCCTCCCCAACCTACAATGAGCAGTTCTTC
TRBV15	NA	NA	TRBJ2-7	CATSRGSPGVDEQYF	TGTGCCACCAGCAGAGGTTCCCCAGGGGTGGACGAGCAGTACTTC
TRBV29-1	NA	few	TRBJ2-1	CSVERGNSGNEQFF	TGCAGCGTTGAACGGGGGAACTCCGGGAATGAGCAGTTCTTC
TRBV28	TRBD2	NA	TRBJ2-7	CASSPFGAGGPGEQYF	TGTGCCAGCAGTCCTTTCGGAGCGGGAGGGCCGGGGGAGCAGTACTTC
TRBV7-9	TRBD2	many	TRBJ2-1	CASSLGTSVYNEQFF	TGTGCCAGCAGCTTGGGGACTAGCGTCTACAATGAGCAGTTCTTC
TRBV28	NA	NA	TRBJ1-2	CASSAVDTPYGYTF	TGTGCCAGCAGTGCCGTAGATACCCCCTATGGCTACACCTTC
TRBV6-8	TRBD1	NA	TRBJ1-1	CASSQTGGRLTEAFF	TGTGCCAGCAGTCAGACAGGGGGTAGGCTCACTGAAGCTTTCTTT
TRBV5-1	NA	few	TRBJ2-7	CASSLRAGGDYEQYF	TGCGCCAGCAGCTTGCGGGCAGGGGGGGACTACGAGCAGTACTTC
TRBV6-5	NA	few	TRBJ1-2	CASSYSGGWGYGYTF	TGTGCCAGCAGTTACTCGGGGGGATGGGGCTATGGCTACACCTTC
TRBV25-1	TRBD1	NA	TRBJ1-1	CASSSPQGALTEAFF	TGTGCCAGCAGTTCACCCCAGGGGGCTCTTACTGAAGCTTTCTTT
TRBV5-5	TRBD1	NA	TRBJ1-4	CASSKPGQGAEKLFF	TGTGCCAGCAGCAAACCGGGACAGGGGGCTGAAAAACTGTTTTTT
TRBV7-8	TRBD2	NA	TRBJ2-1	CASSFRTSGGMSSYNEQFF	TGTGCCAGCAGCTTTAGGACTAGCGGGGGCATGAGCTCCTACAATGAGCAGTTCTTC
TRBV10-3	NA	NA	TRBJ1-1	CAISEGGRITEAFF	TGTGCCATCAGTGAAGGGGGGCGTATAACTGAAGCTTTCTTT
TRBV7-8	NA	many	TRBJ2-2	CASRRLPGTPTGELFF	TGTGCCAGCAGGCGCCTGCCCGGGACACCAACCGGGGAGCTGTTTTTT
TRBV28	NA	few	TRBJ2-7	CASSFSITREQYF	TGTGCCAGCAGTTTTTCCATCACCCGTGAGCAGTACTTC
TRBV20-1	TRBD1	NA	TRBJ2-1	CSARDDRGREQFF	TGCAGTGCTAGAGATGACAGGGGCCGTGAGCAGTTCTTC
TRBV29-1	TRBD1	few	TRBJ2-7	CSVEGGTDGEQYF	TGCAGCGTTGAAGGGGGGACAGACGGGGAGCAGTACTTC
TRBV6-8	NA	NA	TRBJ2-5	CASSYSWGAGETQYF	TGTGCCAGCAGTTACTCGTGGGGCGCGGGGGAGACCCAGTACTTC
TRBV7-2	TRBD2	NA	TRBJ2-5	CASSLSLAGGKQETQYF	TGTGCCAGCAGCTTATCACTAGCGGGAGGGAAACAAGAGACCCAGTACTTC
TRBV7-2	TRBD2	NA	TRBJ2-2	CASSSGTSGITGELFF	TGTGCCAGCAGCTCTGGGACTAGCGGGATAACCGGGGAGCTGTTTTTT
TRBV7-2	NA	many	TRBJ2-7	CASSSRRVTYEQYF	TGTGCCAGCAGTTCAAGGCGGGTGACCTACGAGCAGTACTTC
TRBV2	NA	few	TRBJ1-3	CASSEGGTGNTIYF	TGTGCCAGCAGTGAGGGGGGTACTGGAAACACCATATATTTT
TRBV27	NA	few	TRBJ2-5	CASSLLHGETQYF	TGTGCCAGCAGCCTATTACATGGAGAGACCCAGTACTTC
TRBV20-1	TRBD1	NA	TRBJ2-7	CSAEGQGGEQYF	TGCAGTGCCGAAGGACAGGGGGGCGAGCAGTACTTC
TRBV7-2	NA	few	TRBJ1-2	CASSPYGYGYTF	TGTGCCAGCAGCCCTTATGGCTATGGCTACACCTTC
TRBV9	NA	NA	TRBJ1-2	CASSVGHRVLQTF	TGTGCCAGCAGCGTAGGGCATAGGGTGTTGCAGACCTTC
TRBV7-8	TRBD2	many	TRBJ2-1	CASSLARGAGESYNEQFF	TGTGCCAGCAGCTTAGCGCGGGGGGCGGGGGAGAGCTACAATGAGCAGTTCTTC
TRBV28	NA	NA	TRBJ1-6	CASSSSGTDYNSPLHF	TGTGCCAGCAGCTCCTCCGGGACGGATTATAATTCACCCCTCCACTTT
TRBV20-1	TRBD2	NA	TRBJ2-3	CSARVGTSRGIGTQYF	TGCAGTGCTAGAGTCGGGACTAGTCGCGGCATAGGTACGCAGTATTTT
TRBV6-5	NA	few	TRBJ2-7	CASTQGNEQYF	TGTGCCAGCACCCAGGGTAACGAGCAGTACTTC
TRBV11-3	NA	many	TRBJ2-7	CASSASLPGSGGYEQYF	TGTGCCAGCAGCGCCTCGTTACCGGGATCCGGGGGCTACGAGCAGTACTTC
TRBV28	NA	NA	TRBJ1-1	CASSANENTEAFF	TGTGCCAGCAGTGCCAATGAGAACACTGAAGCTTTCTTT
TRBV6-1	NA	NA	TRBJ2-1	CASIRTARTYNEQFF	TGTGCCAGCATACGGACAGCCCGGACCTACAATGAGCAGTTCTTC
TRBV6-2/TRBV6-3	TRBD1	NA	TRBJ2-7	CASFGTGTGVSGSSYEQYF	TGTGCCAGCTTTGGGACCGGGACAGGGGTCAGCGGGAGCTCCTACGAGCAGTACTTC
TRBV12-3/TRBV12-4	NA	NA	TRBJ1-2	CASSLITANYGYTF	TGTGCCAGCAGTTTGATTACAGCTAACTATGGCTACACCTTC
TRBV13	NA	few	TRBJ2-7	CASSPRGPEQYF	TGTGCCAGCAGCCCGAGGGGCCCCGAGCAGTACTTC
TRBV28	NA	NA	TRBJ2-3	CASSFPPVDTQYF	TGTGCCAGCAGTTTCCCCCCCGTGGATACGCAGTATTTT
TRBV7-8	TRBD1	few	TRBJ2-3	CASSLGQGLTKSTDTQYF	TGTGCCAGCAGCTTGGGACAGGGACTAACCAAGAGCACAGATACGCAGTATTTT
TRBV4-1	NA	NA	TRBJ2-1	CASSQAQGGGTEQFF	TGCGCCAGCAGCCAAGCGCAGGGCGGAGGCACTGAGCAGTTCTTC
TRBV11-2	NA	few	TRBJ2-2	CASSPAGTLNTGELFF	TGTGCCAGCAGCCCCGCCGGGACATTGAACACCGGGGAGCTGTTTTTT
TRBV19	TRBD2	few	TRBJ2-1	CASSISGRMGNEQFF	TGTGCCAGTAGTATTAGCGGGCGAATGGGCAATGAGCAGTTCTTC